Listed below are T cell receptor beta chains from one sample, sequenced in a study of blood T cell repertoires in COVID-19. Only in-frame clones appear in the TCRdb table, and some are missing; sequencing was by immunoSEQ multiplex PCR. The profile shows 55,000 or so clones, around four fifths of them singletons. Sequencing input: peripheral blood. Receptor source: a man aged 25 to 40 with COVID-19, enrolled during active disease. Both conserved end residues are part of each CDR3. Each record gives: D gene, V gene, clone size, J gene, CDR3 DNA, CDR3 protein. The D gene is left open where the match is weak. Rows may omit the clone size; those that give it use once, few, many or a size class.

d_call: TRBD1; v_call: TRBV5-6; clone_size: NA; j_call: TRBJ2-5; cdr3_nt: TGTGCCAGCAGCTTGGACAGGGGGAGGAAGACCCAGTACTTC; cdr3_aa: CASSLDRGRKTQYF
d_call: TRBD1; v_call: TRBV18; clone_size: NA; j_call: TRBJ1-4; cdr3_nt: TGTGCCAGCTCACCCGTCGGGACAGGGGGAGCAACTAATGAAAAACTGTTTTTT; cdr3_aa: CASSPVGTGGATNEKLFF
d_call: NA; v_call: TRBV7-8; clone_size: once; j_call: TRBJ1-4; cdr3_nt: TGTGCCAGCAGCTTAGCCCGCGTTCCAGGTCGGGAAAAACTGTTTTTT; cdr3_aa: CASSLARVPGREKLFF
d_call: NA; v_call: TRBV6-5; clone_size: NA; j_call: TRBJ1-4; cdr3_nt: TGTGCCAGCTCTAGGGGTGGTGAAAAACTGTTTTTT; cdr3_aa: CASSRGGEKLFF
d_call: NA; v_call: TRBV6-5; clone_size: NA; j_call: TRBJ2-6; cdr3_nt: TGTGCCAGCAGTTACAGCGGTACTGGGGCCAACGTCCTGACTTTC; cdr3_aa: CASSYSGTGANVLTF
d_call: TRBD1; v_call: TRBV10-3; clone_size: NA; j_call: TRBJ1-2; cdr3_nt: TGTGCCATCAGCCAGGGGACAGGAGACCTCTATGGCTACACCTTC; cdr3_aa: CAISQGTGDLYGYTF
d_call: TRBD2; v_call: TRBV11-2; clone_size: once; j_call: TRBJ2-1; cdr3_nt: TGTGCCAGCAGCTCCATAGCGGGTCTATACAATGAGCAGTTCTTC; cdr3_aa: CASSSIAGLYNEQFF
d_call: NA; v_call: TRBV7-2; clone_size: NA; j_call: TRBJ2-7; cdr3_nt: TGTGCCAGCAGCTTAGAAGGCGCAGACTACTACGAGCAGTACTTC; cdr3_aa: CASSLEGADYYEQYF
d_call: NA; v_call: TRBV4-3; clone_size: NA; j_call: TRBJ2-6; cdr3_nt: TGCGCCAGCAGCCAAGATAGGGGTACTGGGGCCAACGTCCTGACTTTC; cdr3_aa: CASSQDRGTGANVLTF
d_call: NA; v_call: TRBV27; clone_size: NA; j_call: TRBJ2-1; cdr3_nt: TGTGCCAGCAGTTTTGCCTCCGGGACGAGGGGGAAAAATGAGCAGTTCTTC; cdr3_aa: CASSFASGTRGKNEQFF
d_call: NA; v_call: TRBV5-6; clone_size: NA; j_call: TRBJ2-4; cdr3_nt: TGTGCCAGCAGCTTGCCTGGACAGCTAGCCAAAAACATTCAGTACTTC; cdr3_aa: CASSLPGQLAKNIQYF
d_call: NA; v_call: TRBV6-2/TRBV6-3; clone_size: NA; j_call: TRBJ1-1; cdr3_nt: TGTGCCAGCAGTTACTCGGGGCTTTCGAACACTGAAGCTTTCTTT; cdr3_aa: CASSYSGLSNTEAFF
d_call: TRBD2; v_call: TRBV5-1; clone_size: few; j_call: TRBJ2-2; cdr3_nt: TGCGCCAGCAGCTTGACTAGCGGGAGTGTAACCGGGGAGCTGTTTTTT; cdr3_aa: CASSLTSGSVTGELFF
d_call: NA; v_call: TRBV16; clone_size: NA; j_call: TRBJ1-1; cdr3_nt: TGTGCCAGCAGCCAACAGGGAAAGCCGAGCACTGAAGCTTTCTTT; cdr3_aa: CASSQQGKPSTEAFF
d_call: TRBD1; v_call: TRBV5-5; clone_size: few; j_call: TRBJ1-4; cdr3_nt: TGTGCCAGCAGCCCCGGGACAGGGGGCACGGGTGAAAAACTGTTTTTT; cdr3_aa: CASSPGTGGTGEKLFF
d_call: NA; v_call: TRBV27; clone_size: NA; j_call: TRBJ2-1; cdr3_nt: TGTGCCAGCAAGCGGGTGAGCTCCTACAATGAGCAGTTCTTC; cdr3_aa: CASKRVSSYNEQFF
d_call: NA; v_call: TRBV19; clone_size: few; j_call: TRBJ1-5; cdr3_nt: TGTGCCAGTAGTATACAGGTTCATCAGCCCCAGCATTTT; cdr3_aa: CASSIQVHQPQHF
d_call: NA; v_call: TRBV21-1; clone_size: NA; j_call: TRBJ1-5; cdr3_nt: TGTGCCAGCAGCAAAACGGATTGGGGGGGACAGGGACTTCAATATAGCAATCAGCCCCAGCATTTT; cdr3_aa: CASSKTDWGGQGLQYSNQPQHF
d_call: TRBD1; v_call: TRBV28; clone_size: few; j_call: TRBJ1-5; cdr3_nt: TGTGCCAGCAGTTTATGGGGACAGAACAATCAGCCCCAGCATTTT; cdr3_aa: CASSLWGQNNQPQHF
d_call: NA; v_call: TRBV3-1/TRBV3-2; clone_size: NA; j_call: TRBJ2-1; cdr3_nt: TGTGCCAGCAGCCAAGAAGGGGTCAATGAGCAGTTCTTC; cdr3_aa: CASSQEGVNEQFF
d_call: NA; v_call: TRBV11-3; clone_size: few; j_call: TRBJ2-1; cdr3_nt: TGTGCCAGCAGCTTACGTTTCGGCGGTTACAATGAGCAGTTCTTC; cdr3_aa: CASSLRFGGYNEQFF
d_call: NA; v_call: TRBV27; clone_size: few; j_call: TRBJ1-5; cdr3_nt: TGTGCCAGCAGTTCCTATGCCTATCAGCCCCAGCATTTT; cdr3_aa: CASSSYAYQPQHF
d_call: NA; v_call: TRBV5-6; clone_size: NA; j_call: TRBJ2-1; cdr3_nt: TGTGCCAGCAGCTTGGCGGCAGGAAGCTCCTACAATGAGCAGTTCTTC; cdr3_aa: CASSLAAGSSYNEQFF
d_call: TRBD2; v_call: TRBV9; clone_size: NA; j_call: TRBJ2-1; cdr3_nt: TGTGCCAGCAGCGTAGTTGGACTAGGAAATGAGCAGTTCTTC; cdr3_aa: CASSVVGLGNEQFF
d_call: TRBD1; v_call: TRBV24-1; clone_size: NA; j_call: TRBJ1-1; cdr3_nt: TGTGCCACCAGTGATTCCAGTTACAGGGGAGTGAACACTGAAGCTTTCTTT; cdr3_aa: CATSDSSYRGVNTEAFF
d_call: NA; v_call: TRBV19; clone_size: NA; j_call: TRBJ2-4; cdr3_nt: TGTGCCAGTAGTACAACCAGAAATACGGCCAAAAACATTCAGTACTTC; cdr3_aa: CASSTTRNTAKNIQYF
d_call: TRBD1; v_call: TRBV28; clone_size: NA; j_call: TRBJ1-5; cdr3_nt: TGTGCCAGCGTTTCCGGACAGGGTCTATTCAATCAGCCCCAGCATTTT; cdr3_aa: CASVSGQGLFNQPQHF
d_call: NA; v_call: TRBV7-9; clone_size: NA; j_call: TRBJ2-3; cdr3_nt: TGTGCCAGCAGCTTACGGGCGAGGACAGAAAGCACAGATACGCAGTATTTT; cdr3_aa: CASSLRARTESTDTQYF
d_call: TRBD1; v_call: TRBV30; clone_size: NA; j_call: TRBJ1-2; cdr3_nt: TGTGCCTGGGTCGGACAGGCGGGCAACTATGGCTACACCTTC; cdr3_aa: CAWVGQAGNYGYTF
d_call: NA; v_call: TRBV12-3/TRBV12-4; clone_size: NA; j_call: TRBJ2-1; cdr3_nt: TGTGCCAGCAGTTTGACAGGGAGGAATGAGCAGTTCTTC; cdr3_aa: CASSLTGRNEQFF
d_call: TRBD1; v_call: TRBV29-1; clone_size: NA; j_call: TRBJ2-7; cdr3_nt: TGCAGCGCCCTGGACCGGGACAGGAGCTACGAGCAGTACTTC; cdr3_aa: CSALDRDRSYEQYF
d_call: NA; v_call: TRBV6-5; clone_size: NA; j_call: TRBJ2-4; cdr3_nt: TGTTGCGCAGGGGAAGTCGGAGGCAAAAACATTCAGTACTTC; cdr3_aa: CCAGEVGGKNIQYF
d_call: TRBD2; v_call: TRBV28; clone_size: NA; j_call: TRBJ2-5; cdr3_nt: TGTGCCAGCAGTATGTCCGCGGGAGGGCCGGGGACCCAGTACTTC; cdr3_aa: CASSMSAGGPGTQYF
d_call: TRBD1; v_call: TRBV4-3; clone_size: NA; j_call: TRBJ2-7; cdr3_nt: TGCGCCAGCAGCCAATTCTCAGGACAGGGCCTCTACGAGCAGTACTTC; cdr3_aa: CASSQFSGQGLYEQYF
d_call: NA; v_call: TRBV3-1/TRBV3-2; clone_size: NA; j_call: TRBJ2-7; cdr3_nt: TGTGCCAGCAGCCTTAGCTACGAGCAGTACTTC; cdr3_aa: CASSLSYEQYF
d_call: NA; v_call: TRBV2; clone_size: once; j_call: TRBJ1-2; cdr3_nt: TGTGCCAGCAGTGAGGGGCAGGGGAACTATGGCTACACCTTC; cdr3_aa: CASSEGQGNYGYTF
d_call: NA; v_call: TRBV6-2/TRBV6-3; clone_size: NA; j_call: TRBJ2-5; cdr3_nt: TGTGCCAGCAGTTACCGACTGAGAGAGACCCAGTACTTC; cdr3_aa: CASSYRLRETQYF
d_call: TRBD2; v_call: TRBV18; clone_size: few; j_call: TRBJ2-1; cdr3_nt: TGTGCCAGCTCACTACTAGCGGGAGCCAATGAGCAGTTCTTC; cdr3_aa: CASSLLAGANEQFF
d_call: TRBD2; v_call: TRBV10-3; clone_size: few; j_call: TRBJ2-5; cdr3_nt: TGTGCCATCAGTGACCCCAAATCCAGCGGGGGGAGTCAAGAGACCCAGTACTTC; cdr3_aa: CAISDPKSSGGSQETQYF
d_call: NA; v_call: TRBV13; clone_size: NA; j_call: TRBJ2-5; cdr3_nt: TGTGCCAGCAGCTATGGTCACAGTTCGACGGAGACCCAGTACTTC; cdr3_aa: CASSYGHSSTETQYF
d_call: NA; v_call: TRBV6-1; clone_size: once; j_call: TRBJ2-3; cdr3_nt: TGTGCCAGCAGTGAAGCTAGGGGTCGGGATACGCAGTATTTT; cdr3_aa: CASSEARGRDTQYF
d_call: NA; v_call: TRBV7-9; clone_size: NA; j_call: TRBJ1-4; cdr3_nt: TGTGCCAGCAGCTTAACGGGGATCGGTGAAAAACTGTTTTTT; cdr3_aa: CASSLTGIGEKLFF